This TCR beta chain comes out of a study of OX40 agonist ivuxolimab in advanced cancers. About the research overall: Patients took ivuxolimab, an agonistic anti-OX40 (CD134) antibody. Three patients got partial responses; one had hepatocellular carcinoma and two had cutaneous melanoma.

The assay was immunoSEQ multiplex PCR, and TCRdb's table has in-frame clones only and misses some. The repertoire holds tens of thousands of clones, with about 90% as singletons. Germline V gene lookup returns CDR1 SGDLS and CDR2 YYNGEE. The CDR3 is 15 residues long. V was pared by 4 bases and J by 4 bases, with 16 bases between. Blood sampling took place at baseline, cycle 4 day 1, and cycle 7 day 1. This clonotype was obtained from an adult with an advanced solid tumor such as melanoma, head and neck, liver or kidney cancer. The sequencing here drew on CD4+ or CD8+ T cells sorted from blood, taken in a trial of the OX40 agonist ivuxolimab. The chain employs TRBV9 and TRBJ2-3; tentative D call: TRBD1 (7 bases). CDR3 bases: TGTGCCAGCAGCCCTCGGACAGGCGGGGCAGATACGCAGTATTTT. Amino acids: CASSPRTGGADTQYF. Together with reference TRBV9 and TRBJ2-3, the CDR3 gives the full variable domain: DSGVTQTPKHLITATGQRVTLRCSPRSGDLSVYWYQQSLDQGLQFLIQYYNGEERAKGNILERFSAQQFPDLHSELNLSSLELGDSALYFCASSPRTGGADTQYFGPGTRLTVL.